Listed below are T cell receptor beta chains from one sample, sequenced in a study of blood T cell repertoires in COVID-19. Only in-frame clones appear in the TCRdb table, and some are missing; sequencing was by immunoSEQ multiplex PCR. The table includes roughly 53,000 clones, 75% to 90% detected once. The sample comprised peripheral blood. The receptors were sampled from an elderly woman with COVID-19, enrolled during active disease. Each CDR3 is given with its conserved first and last residue.

TRBJ2-3,TRBV7-9,CASSPGRDTQYF
TRBJ1-5,TRBV7-2,CASSQTFLGEPQHF
TRBJ1-6,TRBV7-9,CASSPTTGVNSPLHF
TRBJ2-1,TRBV4-1,CASSQVVRAGGENEQFF
TRBJ1-2,TRBV12-3/TRBV12-4,CASSSQAYGYTF
TRBJ2-2,TRBV5-4,CASSSGGADTGELFF
TRBJ2-2,TRBV5-4,CASSSSGSITGELFF
TRBJ1-2,TRBV6-5,CASSSTGTEYGYTF
TRBJ1-5,TRBV5-1,CASSLGGIGNQPQHF
TRBJ2-2,TRBV5-1,CASSLTVTGELFF
TRBJ2-7,TRBV29-1,CSVEDPASGSRYEQYF
TRBJ2-5,TRBV5-1,CASSLAGRDSETQYF
TRBJ2-5,TRBV5-1,CASSLGDRETQYF
TRBJ2-5,TRBV4-1,CASSQGLAGGRETQYF
TRBJ2-6,TRBV27,CASSFTPQGSGANVLTF
TRBJ2-5,TRBV5-1,CASSQPGLAGQETQYF